This T cell receptor beta chain was captured in a study of CD8+ T cells in alopecia areata. Study details: Percentage of affected scalp area was the basis on which treated patients' severity was scored.

Extracted from the samples, RNA was reverse transcribed into cDNA to serve as the sequencing template. Profiling relied on immunoSEQ multiplex PCR, and the TCRdb table lists in-frame clones only, not all of them. The sample has approximately 210,000 clones, 40% to 45% seen once. The sample's treatment: oral pan-JAK inhibitor, 5-10 mg twice daily. From alopecia areata patients, lesional scalp punch biopsies and peripheral blood were collected. Sorting of CD4+ and CD8+ T cells was performed on PBMCs. Notes on this clone: Its antigen is currently unknown.

General observations from the study: Affected scalp, especially in alopecia totalis/universalis, had a higher clonality than normal scalp did.

The CDR3 is made up of 13 amino acids. Per germline, CDR1 SGHVS and CDR2 FQNEAQ. Trimming stripped 3 bases from V and 10 bases from J, with 13 bases between. Here the sequenced sample was CD4+ T cells sorted from blood, taken at approximately week 37, from a patient treated with tofacitinib. The source is a human donor with alopecia areata. The chain recombines TRBV7-8 with TRBJ2-1; unclear D gene. The DNA for the CDR3 is TGTGCCAGCAGCTTCCCAGGAAGTCGCGAGCAGTTCTTC. Residues: CASSFPGSREQFF.